This TCR beta chain comes out of a study of blood T cell repertoires in COVID-19 (dated by TCRdb to about 2020). For context, the study as a whole: Collaborator samples came from the United States, Italy and Spain and covered acute and convalescent phases of COVID-19. The prospective study material was composed of cDNA or gDNA derived from T cells, B-cell-depleted T cells, or PBMCs. Subjects who had been exposed to COVID-19, were actively infected with it, or had recovered from it provided the deeply sampled blood TCRbeta repertoires that made up the dataset. A freely available public database, intended as a resource for researchers studying the immune response to SARS-CoV-2, is where the repertoires were released. The samples were drawn from the first 160 participants of the ongoing ImmuneRACE study and from under 1,500 subjects provided by 6 global collaborators. The sample metadata nearly always contained a de-identified subject ID, COVID-19 status, age in years and sex. Where available, HLA class I and class II types were obtained from metadata supplied by the sample provider rather than from assay-based typing.

The CDR3 goes from the cysteine to the valine over 15 residues. Only the CDR3 DNA is retained, 45 bases long and in frame from the first base. The germline V gene yields SGHAT for CDR1 and FQNNGV for CDR2. Compared with germline, V lacks 1 base and J lacks 1 base; bases without a gene match: 4. Beyond this particular receptor, the publication reports: The amount of clinical and demographic metadata varied by source and participant and was provided uncurated.

This clone was detected only a few times. Its antigen is still unknown. Within one base of it there is no much larger clone, and no base qualities were kept. The immunoSEQ Assay, a bias-controlled multiplex PCR, was used to amplify TCRbeta CDR3 regions from genomic DNA. Per the source publication's procedure: The number of nucleated cells in each sample was estimated from the amplification of reference gene primers within the assay. To quantify the absolute abundance of each unique TCRbeta CDR3 rearrangement, sequence reads were collapsed and filtered. For each sample, productive Simpson clonality was calculated by taking the square root of Simpson's diversity index across productive rearrangements. TCRdb stores this immuneACCESS table with in-frame sequences only. Part of the clones is absent; in the studies checked, under half of the shortfall reflects unresolved V genes, and no reason is known for the rest. From that table come the V and J calls and clone size; the DNA was used to work out D and trimming. This sample gives just over 150,000 clones in total; less than 90% of them show up just once. 2% to 3% of the sample lies in the top ten.

Collaborating institutions collected whole blood in K2EDTA tubes following their own protocols. For TCRbeta analysis, collaborators shipped samples as frozen whole blood, isolated PBMCs, or DNA extracted from either of those sample types. The specimen sequenced was peripheral blood. This clonotype originated in a woman in her 70s with acute or convalescent COVID-19. This receptor chain uses TRBV11-2 and TRBJ2-7, with 7 bases matching TRBD1. The nucleotide sequence is TGTGCCAGCAGCTTAGGACAGGGCATATCCTACGAGCAGTACGTC. This codes for CASSLGQGISYEQYV.